Listed below are T cell receptor beta chains from one sample, sequenced in a study of cytomegalovirus exposure and HLA in healthy donors. Only in-frame clones appear in the TCRdb table, and some are missing; sequencing was by immunoSEQ multiplex PCR. The profile shows 100,000 or so clones, roughly 82% of them singletons. Sequenced sample: PBMCs. The receptors stem from a woman aged 18-29 years in good health and CMV-seronegative. The CDR3 runs from the conserved cysteine through the conserved F or W. D genes are given only for firm matches. Some rows mark clone size as missing; the rest say once, few, many or name a class of expanded clone.

TRBV7-5	.	TRBJ2-7	once	13	TGTTCCAGAAGCTGTGAACTGCGACAGGGGGGAGGCTTC	CSRSCELRQGGGF
TRBV7-8	.	TRBJ2-7	.	16	TGTGCCAGCAGCTTAGGAACTGTCTCGAGCTCCTACGAGCAGTACTTC	CASSLGTVSSSYEQYF
TRBV27	.	TRBJ1-5	.	15	TGTGCCAGCAGTGGGGGCCTCTATAGCAATCAGCCCCAGCATTTT	CASSGGLYSNQPQHF
TRBV5-1	TRBD2	TRBJ2-7	.	15	TGCGCCAGCAGCTTGGTTTTTGGGGGGGGCTACGAGCAGTACTTC	CASSLVFGGGYEQYF
TRBV19	.	TRBJ2-3	.	15	TGTGCCAGTAGTATTTCGGGAGAGTTGACAGATACGCAGTATTTT	CASSISGELTDTQYF
TRBV19	TRBD1	TRBJ2-7	.	16	TGTGCCAGTAGTATAAAGTGGGACAGGCCTTACTACGAGCAGTACTTC	CASSIKWDRPYYEQYF
TRBV7-9	TRBD2	TRBJ2-7	.	16	TGTGCCAGCAGCCCATCCCCGGGACTAGGACCCTCGGAGCAGTACTTC	CASSPSPGLGPSEQYF
TRBV28	.	TRBJ2-3	.	16	TGTGCCAGCAGTCAGACAGGTCTGTTAGGCACAGATACGCAGTATTTT	CASSQTGLLGTDTQYF
TRBV28	TRBD2	TRBJ2-3	.	19	TGTGCCAGCAGTTTATTTGATGGGGCTAGCGGGAGTTTCGCAGATACGCAGTATTTT	CASSLFDGASGSFADTQYF
TRBV30	TRBD1	TRBJ1-1	.	13	TGTGCCTGGAGTGTAACAGGGGACACTGAAGCTTTCTTT	CAWSVTGDTEAFF
TRBV19	TRBD1	TRBJ1-4	.	17	TGTGCCAGTAGTACCCGACAGGGGGGGGCAACTAATGAAAAACTGTTTTTT	CASSTRQGGATNEKLFF
TRBV10-3	TRBD1	TRBJ1-2	.	17	TGTGCCATCAGTGAACCTCATGGACAGGAGGTACACTATGGCTACACCTTC	CAISEPHGQEVHYGYTF
TRBV7-9	.	TRBJ2-7	.	16	TGTGCCAGCAGCTTATTTCCGGCGGAGACTCTCTACGAGCAGTACTTC	CASSLFPAETLYEQYF
TRBV5-1	TRBD1	TRBJ1-5	.	14	TGCGCCAGTGACAGGGACGTGAGCAATCAGCCCCAGCATTTT	CASDRDVSNQPQHF
TRBV27	.	TRBJ2-2	once	14	TGTGCCAGCAGTTTATCGGCAGGGCCCGGGGAGCTGTTTTTT	CASSLSAGPGELFF
TRBV4-3	TRBD2	TRBJ2-3	.	19	TGCGCCAGCAGCGCACGGACTAGCGGGGAACCCTCTGGCACAGATACGCAGTATTTT	CASSARTSGEPSGTDTQYF
TRBV7-3	TRBD1	TRBJ2-7	few	14	TGTGCCAGCAGCTCACCGGGACAGGGTTCCGAGCAGTACTTC	CASSSPGQGSEQYF
TRBV5-4	.	TRBJ2-7	.	13	TGTGCCAGCAGCCCGGGATACCTCTACGAGCAGTACTTC	CASSPGYLYEQYF
TRBV6-5	.	TRBJ1-6	.	15	TGTGCCAGCAGTTACAGTATAGAATATAATTCACCCCTCCACTTT	CASSYSIEYNSPLHF
TRBV18	TRBD1	TRBJ1-4	.	17	TGTGCCAGCTCACCACGACAGGGCCCCGCAAGAGGTGAAAAACTGTTTTTT	CASSPRQGPARGEKLFF
TRBV27	.	TRBJ1-3	.	14	TGTGCCAGCAGTTTCGGGGGCTCTGGAAACACCATATATTTT	CASSFGGSGNTIYF
TRBV28	TRBD1	TRBJ1-2	.	14	TGTGCCAGCAGTTTAGGGGACAGGGGAGCTGGCTACACCTTC	CASSLGDRGAGYTF
TRBV28	.	TRBJ2-6	.	16	TGTGCCAGCAGTTTACTTACAGGGTCTGGGGCCAACGTCCTGACTTTC	CASSLLTGSGANVLTF
TRBV5-1	TRBD1	TRBJ2-1	few	14	TGCGCCAGCAGCTTGGAGAGGACAGGAAATGAGCAGTTCTTC	CASSLERTGNEQFF
TRBV12-2	.	TRBJ2-3	.	18	TGTGCAAGTCGCTTAGCGGCTAGCGGAGACCAAAACACAGATACGCAGTATTTT	CASRLAASGDQNTDTQYF
TRBV11-1	.	TRBJ2-7	.	14	TGTGCCAGCAGCTTAGGACAGACTGCCGACGAGCAGTACTTC	CASSLGQTADEQYF
TRBV11-3	.	TRBJ1-1	once	14	TGTGCCAGCAGCCCAAGCTCTGAAAACACTGAAGCTTTCTTT	CASSPSSENTEAFF
TRBV11-2	.	TRBJ1-2	.	17	TGTGCCAGCAGCTTAGAAAATGAATCGGGACTGAACTATGGCTACACCTTC	CASSLENESGLNYGYTF
TRBV28	TRBD1	TRBJ2-2	.	14	TGTGCCAGCAGTGAGGGGGCTGAGACCGGGGAGCTGTTTTTT	CASSEGAETGELFF